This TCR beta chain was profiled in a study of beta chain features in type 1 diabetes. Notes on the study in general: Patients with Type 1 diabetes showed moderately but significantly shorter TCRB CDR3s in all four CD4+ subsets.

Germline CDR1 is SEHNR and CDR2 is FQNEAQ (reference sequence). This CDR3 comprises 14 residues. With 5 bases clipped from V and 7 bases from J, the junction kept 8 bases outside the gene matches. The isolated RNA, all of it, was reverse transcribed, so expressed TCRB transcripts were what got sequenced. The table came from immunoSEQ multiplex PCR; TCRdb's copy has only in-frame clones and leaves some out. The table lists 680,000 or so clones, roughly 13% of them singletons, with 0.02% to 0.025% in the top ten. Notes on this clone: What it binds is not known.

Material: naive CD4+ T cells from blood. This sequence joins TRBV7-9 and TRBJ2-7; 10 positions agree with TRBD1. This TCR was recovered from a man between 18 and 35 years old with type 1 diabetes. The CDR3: CASSLRQGAFEQYF. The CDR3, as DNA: TGTGCCAGCAGCCTAAGACAGGGGGCTTTTGAGCAGTACTTC.